This is a list of T cell receptor beta chains from one sample in a study of CD8 T cells in Susac syndrome. TCRdb processed the immunoSEQ multiplex PCR reads anew with MiXCR; each CDR3 protein has one entry. This table has about 250,000 distinct CDR3 sequences, around 93% appearing once. The sequenced sample was CD4+ T cells from PBMCs. These receptors originate from a human donor with multiple sclerosis. CDR3s include the opening cysteine and the closing phenylalanine or tryptophan. Size values are once, few and many counts, or a class for expanded clones, and some rows have none.

size	V	J	CDR3
-	TRBV4-1	TRBJ1-4	CASNPTGTDNEKLFF
-	TRBV28	TRBJ1-1	CASSLGYIAFF
-	TRBV20-1	TRBJ2-7	CSAPQGTSGSYEQYF
-	TRBV3-1	TRBJ2-2	CASSQVRGGPGELFF
-	TRBV11-1	TRBJ1-1	CASSFEGATEAFF
-	TRBV7-8	TRBJ1-2	CASSSLGGAVNYGYTF
-	TRBV29-1	TRBJ1-5	CSVAGVGNQPQHF
-	TRBV2	TRBJ1-1	CASSEGDLGGTEAFF
-	TRBV10-3	TRBJ1-5	CAISPSGAGQPQHF
once	TRBV20-1	TRBJ2-3	CSAPPLGLAGTDTQYF
-	TRBV20-1	TRBJ2-7	CSATPPLDTYEQYF
-	TRBV12-3/TRBV12-4	TRBJ1-4	CASSPRTAGNEKLFF
-	TRBV9	TRBJ1-6	CASSRGTGSSSYNSPLHF
-	TRBV2	TRBJ2-7	CASTFWRSYEQYF
-	TRBV20-1	TRBJ2-1	CSAPSGTVTNEQFF
-	TRBV4-1	TRBJ1-1	CASSQLATKGGVPEAFF
once	TRBV7-3	TRBJ2-3	CASSLAGTGSTDTQYF
-	TRBV5-1	TRBJ2-5	CASSTGTAGETQYF
-	TRBV20-1	TRBJ2-7	CSARTLSGGSYEQYF
-	TRBV7-9	TRBJ2-7	CASSLIGGFYEQYF
-	TRBV29-1	TRBJ2-1	CSAAPGTSGPLGANNEQFF
-	TRBV19	TRBJ2-2	CATSLVDRANTGELFF
-	TRBV20-1	TRBJ1-1	CSATDSVWDTEAFF
-	TRBV28	TRBJ1-2	CASSTPPGQNGYTF
-	TRBV5-1	TRBJ2-7	CASSLGGQGATYEQYF
-	TRBV2	TRBJ2-2	CASRTGLTGELFF
once	TRBV7-2	TRBJ2-1	CARETLPYNEQFF
-	TRBV29-1	TRBJ2-2	CSVDRQGAGELFF
-	TRBV3-1	TRBJ1-1	CASSLKVGETEAFF
once	TRBV3-1	TRBJ1-1	CASSQDRVTNTEAFF
-	TRBV7-9	TRBJ2-5	CASSLELAGPQETQYF
-	TRBV7-2	TRBJ1-1	CASSPLRGEAFF
once	TRBV12-3/TRBV12-4	TRBJ2-5	CASSFSGTGVETQYF
-	TRBV20-1	TRBJ2-5	CSASASSPETQYF
few	TRBV24-1	TRBJ2-4	CATSDPGQPGNIQYF
-	TRBV3-1	TRBJ1-2	CASSQGRGIGGYTF
-	TRBV28	TRBJ1-2	CASRAPGGQYFYGYTF
-	TRBV6-2/TRBV6-3	TRBJ1-1	CASSFQVNTDAFF
-	TRBV19	TRBJ2-2	CASSSPQRLNTGELFF
-	TRBV15	TRBJ2-1	CATSRSPVSGGSNEQFF